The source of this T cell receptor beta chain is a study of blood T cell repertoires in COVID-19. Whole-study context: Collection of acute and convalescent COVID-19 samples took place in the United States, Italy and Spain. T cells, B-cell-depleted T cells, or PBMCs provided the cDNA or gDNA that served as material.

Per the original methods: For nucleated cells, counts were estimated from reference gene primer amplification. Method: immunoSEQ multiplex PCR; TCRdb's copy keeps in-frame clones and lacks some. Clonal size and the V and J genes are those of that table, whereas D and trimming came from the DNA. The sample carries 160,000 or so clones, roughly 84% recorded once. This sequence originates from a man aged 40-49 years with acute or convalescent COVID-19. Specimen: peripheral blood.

Here the CDR3 DNA reads TGTGCCAGCAGACTATTGATTGGTTCTGAAGCTTTCTTT. This gives the protein CASRLLIGSEAFF. The rearrangement joins TRBV3-1 (or the pseudogene TRBV3-2) to TRBJ1-1; D remains unclear. The CDR3 is made up of 13 amino acids. Trimming removed 6 bases from V and 6 bases from J, with 14 bases in between. The germline V gene has CDR1 LGHDT and CDR2 YNNKEL (reference sequence).